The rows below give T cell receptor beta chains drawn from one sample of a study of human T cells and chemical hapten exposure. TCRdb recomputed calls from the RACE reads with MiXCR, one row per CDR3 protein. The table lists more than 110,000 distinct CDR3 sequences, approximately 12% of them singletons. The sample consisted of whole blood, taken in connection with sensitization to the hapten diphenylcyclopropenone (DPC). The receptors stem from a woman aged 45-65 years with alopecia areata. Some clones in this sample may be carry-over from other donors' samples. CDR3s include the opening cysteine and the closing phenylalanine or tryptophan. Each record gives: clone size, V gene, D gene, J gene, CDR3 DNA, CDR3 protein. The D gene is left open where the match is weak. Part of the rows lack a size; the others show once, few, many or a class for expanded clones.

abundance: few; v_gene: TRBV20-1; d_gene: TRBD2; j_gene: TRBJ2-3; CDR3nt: TGCAGTGCTAGGCCTGGGGCTAGCGGATCTAGCACAGATACGCAGTATTTT; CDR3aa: CSARPGASGSSTDTQYF
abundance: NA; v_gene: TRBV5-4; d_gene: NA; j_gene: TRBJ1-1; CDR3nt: TGTGCCAGCAGCTTGGAGGGCAGTAGGAACACTGAAGCTTTCTTT; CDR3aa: CASSLEGSRNTEAFF
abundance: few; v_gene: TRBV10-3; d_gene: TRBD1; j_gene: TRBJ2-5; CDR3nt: TGTGCCATCAGTGACGACAGGGTTCAAGAGACCCAGTACTTC; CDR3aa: CAISDDRVQETQYF
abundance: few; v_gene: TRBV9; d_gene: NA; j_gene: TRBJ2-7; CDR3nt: TGTGCCAGCAGCCCCGACGGAGTCAGCTCCTACGAGCAGTACTTC; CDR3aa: CASSPDGVSSYEQYF
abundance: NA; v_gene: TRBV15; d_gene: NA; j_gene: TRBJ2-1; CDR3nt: TGTGCCACCAGCCCCACGTCCGGGGTTTATGAGCAGTTCTTC; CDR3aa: CATSPTSGVYEQFF
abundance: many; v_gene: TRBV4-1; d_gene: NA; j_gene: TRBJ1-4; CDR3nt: TGCGCCAGCAGCCAAGACCAGATGCCCCAGGGGCGAAGGGAAAAACTGTTTTTT; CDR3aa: CASSQDQMPQGRREKLFF
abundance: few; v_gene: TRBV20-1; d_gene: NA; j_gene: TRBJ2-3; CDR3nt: TGCAGTGCTAGAGATAGGCTAGGCAGGGCCAGCACAGATACGCAGTATTTT; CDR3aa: CSARDRLGRASTDTQYF
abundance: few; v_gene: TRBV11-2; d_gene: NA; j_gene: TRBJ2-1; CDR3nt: TGTGCCAGCAGCTTCCCGGCCGGATACAATGAGCAGTTCTTC; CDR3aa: CASSFPAGYNEQFF
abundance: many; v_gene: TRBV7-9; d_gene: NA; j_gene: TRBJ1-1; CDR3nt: TGTGCCAGCAGTACCCGGACGAACACTGAAGCTTTCTTT; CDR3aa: CASSTRTNTEAFF
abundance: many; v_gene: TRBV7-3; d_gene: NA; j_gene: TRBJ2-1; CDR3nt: TGTGCCAGCAGCTTAGATGGGAGCGGTGAGCAGTTCTTC; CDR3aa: CASSLDGSGEQFF
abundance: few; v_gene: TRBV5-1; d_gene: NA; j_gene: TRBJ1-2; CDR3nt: TGCGCCAGCAGCCCGACGAACGATAACTATGGCTACACCTTC; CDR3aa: CASSPTNDNYGYTF
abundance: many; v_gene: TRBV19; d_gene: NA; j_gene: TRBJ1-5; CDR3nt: TGTGCCGGGGGGAGGAGTAGCAATCAGCCCCAGCATTTT; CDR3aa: CAGGRSSNQPQHF
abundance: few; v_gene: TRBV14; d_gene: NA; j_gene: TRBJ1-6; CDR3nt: TGTGCCAGCAGCCCGGGGACGGCTTATAATTCACCCCTCCACTTT; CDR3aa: CASSPGTAYNSPLHF
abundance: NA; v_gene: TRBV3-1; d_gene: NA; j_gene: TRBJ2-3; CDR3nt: TGTGCCAGCGGGTCTAGTCCAGACAGCACAGATACGCAGTATTTT; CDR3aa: CASGSSPDSTDTQYF
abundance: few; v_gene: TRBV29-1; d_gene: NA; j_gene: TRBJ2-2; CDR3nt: TGCAGCGCAAACCTCCGGGTCGCCGGGGAGCTGTTTTTT; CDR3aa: CSANLRVAGELFF
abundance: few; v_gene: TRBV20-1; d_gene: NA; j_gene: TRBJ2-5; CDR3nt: TGCAGTGCTCTACTAGGACGCCAAGAGACCCAGTACTTC; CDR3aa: CSALLGRQETQYF
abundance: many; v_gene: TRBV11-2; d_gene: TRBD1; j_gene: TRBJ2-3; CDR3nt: TGTGCCAGCAGCTCGACAGCAGACAGGGATGGCACAGATACGCAGTATTTT; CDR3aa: CASSSTADRDGTDTQYF
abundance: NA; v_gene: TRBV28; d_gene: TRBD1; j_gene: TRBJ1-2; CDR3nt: TGTGCCAGCAGTACAGGGGGCGACTTCTATGGCTACACCTTC; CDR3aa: CASSTGGDFYGYTF
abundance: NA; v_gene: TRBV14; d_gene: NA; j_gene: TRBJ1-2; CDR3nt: TGTGCCAGCAGCCAAAGAGGGCTCTATGGCTACACCTTC; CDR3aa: CASSQRGLYGYTF
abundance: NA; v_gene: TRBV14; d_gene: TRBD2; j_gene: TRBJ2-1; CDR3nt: TGTGCCAGCAGCCGGGGACTAGCGGGGGGCCCAACAATGAAGCAGTTCTTC; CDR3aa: CASSRGLAGGPTMKQFF
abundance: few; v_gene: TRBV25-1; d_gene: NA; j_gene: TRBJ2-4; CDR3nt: TGTGCCAGCAGTGAAGCCGGGGAATGGGCCAAAAACATTCAGTACTTC; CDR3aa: CASSEAGEWAKNIQYF
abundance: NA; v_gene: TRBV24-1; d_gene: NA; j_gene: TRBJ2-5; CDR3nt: TGTGCCACCAGTGATGAAGACAGGCACCAAGAGACCCAGTACTTC; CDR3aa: CATSDEDRHQETQYF
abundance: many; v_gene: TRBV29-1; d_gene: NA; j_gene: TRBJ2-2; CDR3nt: TGCAGCGTCGCACAAAGGAGGACCGGGGAGCTGTTTTTT; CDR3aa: CSVAQRRTGELFF
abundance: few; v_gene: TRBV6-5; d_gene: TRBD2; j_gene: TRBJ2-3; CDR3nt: TGTGCCAGCAAAATTAGCGGGAGCACAGATACGCAGTATTTT; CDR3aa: CASKISGSTDTQYF
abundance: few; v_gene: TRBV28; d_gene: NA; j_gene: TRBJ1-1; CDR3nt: TGTGCCAGCAGTTTAGCAGGGGCGAACACTGAAGCTTTCTTT; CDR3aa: CASSLAGANTEAFF
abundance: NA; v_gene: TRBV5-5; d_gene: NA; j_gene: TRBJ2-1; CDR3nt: TGTGCCAGCAGCTTCGGAGGTAATGAGCAGTTCTTC; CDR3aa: CASSFGGNEQFF
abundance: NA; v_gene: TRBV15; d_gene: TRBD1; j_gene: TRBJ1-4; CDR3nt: TGTGCCACCAGCAGGGGTGGGACAGGGAATGAAAAACTGTTTTTT; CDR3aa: CATSRGGTGNEKLFF
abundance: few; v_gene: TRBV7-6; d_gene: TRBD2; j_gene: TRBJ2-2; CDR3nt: TGTGCCAGCAACCCTAGCGGGAACACCGGGGAGCTGTTTTTT; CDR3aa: CASNPSGNTGELFF
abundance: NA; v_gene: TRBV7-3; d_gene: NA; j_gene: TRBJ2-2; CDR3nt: TGTGCCAGCAGCATACTAGGCGGGCCGAACACCGGGGAGCTGTTTTTT; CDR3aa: CASSILGGPNTGELFF
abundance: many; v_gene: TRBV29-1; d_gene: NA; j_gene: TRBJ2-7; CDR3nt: TGCAGCGTTGGTCCAGGGAGCTACGAGCAGTACTTC; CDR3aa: CSVGPGSYEQYF
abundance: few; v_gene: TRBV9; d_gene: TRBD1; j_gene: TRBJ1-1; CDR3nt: TGTGCCAGCAGCGTAGGGCCCGGAGGGGGCACCGGGACAGTGAACACTGAAGCTTTCTTT; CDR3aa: CASSVGPGGGTGTVNTEAFF
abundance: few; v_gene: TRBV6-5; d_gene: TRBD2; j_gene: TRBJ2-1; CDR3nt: TGTGCCAGCAGTTCGAGACTAGCGGGAGGACGGGAGCAGTTCTTC; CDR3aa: CASSSRLAGGREQFF
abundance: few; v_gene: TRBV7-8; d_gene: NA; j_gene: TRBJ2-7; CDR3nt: TGTGCCAGCAGCTTAAAGGACTACGAGCAGTACTTC; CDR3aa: CASSLKDYEQYF
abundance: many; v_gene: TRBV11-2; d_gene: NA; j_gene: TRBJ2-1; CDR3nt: TGTGCCAGCAGCTTAGATCTGAGAGGCCAGGGGTTCTTC; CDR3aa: CASSLDLRGQGFF
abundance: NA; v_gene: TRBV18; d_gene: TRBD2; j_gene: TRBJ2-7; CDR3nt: TGTGCCAGCTCACCTCCGGGACTAGCGGGGTACGAGCAGTACTTC; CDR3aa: CASSPPGLAGYEQYF
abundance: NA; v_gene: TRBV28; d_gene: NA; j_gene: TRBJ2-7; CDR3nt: TGTGCCAGCGAACAGGGCACCAACGAGCAGTACTTC; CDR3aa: CASEQGTNEQYF
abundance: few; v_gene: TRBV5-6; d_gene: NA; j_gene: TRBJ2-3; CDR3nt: TGTGCCAGTGAATACACGTACGAAAGAGATACGCAGTATTTT; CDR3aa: CASEYTYERDTQYF
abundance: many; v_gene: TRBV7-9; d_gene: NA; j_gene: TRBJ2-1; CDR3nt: TGTGCCAGCAGCTTTTCCCCCGGGAGCACTAAGGAGCAGTTCTTC; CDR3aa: CASSFSPGSTKEQFF
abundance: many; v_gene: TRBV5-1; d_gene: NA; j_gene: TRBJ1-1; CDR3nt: TGCGCCAGCAGCTTGATGGGGTCTGGCGGGAACACTGAAGCTTTCTTT; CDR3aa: CASSLMGSGGNTEAFF
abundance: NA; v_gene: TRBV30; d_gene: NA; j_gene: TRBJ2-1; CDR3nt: TGTGCCTGGAGTAGACCTTCACTCAGCAATGAGCAGTTCTTC; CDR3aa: CAWSRPSLSNEQFF
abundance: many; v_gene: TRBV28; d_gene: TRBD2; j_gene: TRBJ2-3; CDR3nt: TGTGCCAGCACGGGGGGTAGCGGGAAAACGCAGTATTTT; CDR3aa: CASTGGSGKTQYF
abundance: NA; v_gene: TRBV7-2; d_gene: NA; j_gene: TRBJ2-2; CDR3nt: TGTGCCAGCAGCTTAGATCGGATGAACACCGGGGAGCTGTTTTTT; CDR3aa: CASSLDRMNTGELFF
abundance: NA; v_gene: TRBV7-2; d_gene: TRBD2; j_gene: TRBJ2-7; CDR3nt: TGTGCCAGCAGAGGACTAGCGGGAGTGGGAGAGCAGTACTTC; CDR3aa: CASRGLAGVGEQYF
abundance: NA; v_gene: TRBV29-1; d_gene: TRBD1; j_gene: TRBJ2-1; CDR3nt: TGCAGCGCCGAGGGACAGGGGGCCGATGAGCAGTTCTTC; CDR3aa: CSAEGQGADEQFF
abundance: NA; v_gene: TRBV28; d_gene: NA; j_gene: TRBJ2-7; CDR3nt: TGTGCCAGCAGTTTAATGGGCGCCGCGACGTACTTC; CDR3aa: CASSLMGAATYF
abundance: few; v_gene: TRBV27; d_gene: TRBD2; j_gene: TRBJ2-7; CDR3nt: TGTGCCAGCAGCGCGACAGTCGGGACTAGCGGGAGTGCCTACGAGCAGTACTTC; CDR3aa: CASSATVGTSGSAYEQYF
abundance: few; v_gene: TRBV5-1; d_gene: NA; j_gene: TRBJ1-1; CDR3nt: TGCGCCAGCAGCGCAGGATCGAACACTGAAGCTTTCTTT; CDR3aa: CASSAGSNTEAFF
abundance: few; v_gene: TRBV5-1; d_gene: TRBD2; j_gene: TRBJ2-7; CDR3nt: TGCGCCAGCAGTACTGAGGGACTAGCCTACGAGCAGTACTTC; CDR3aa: CASSTEGLAYEQYF
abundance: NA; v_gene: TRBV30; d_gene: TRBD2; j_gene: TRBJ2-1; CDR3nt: TGTGCTCGAAGCGGGAGTACCTACAATGAGCAGTTCTTC; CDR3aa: CARSGSTYNEQFF
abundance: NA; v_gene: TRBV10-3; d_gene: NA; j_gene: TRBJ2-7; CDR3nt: TGTGCCATCAGTGAGGAGGAATACTACGAGTCGTACTTC; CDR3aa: CAISEEEYYESYF
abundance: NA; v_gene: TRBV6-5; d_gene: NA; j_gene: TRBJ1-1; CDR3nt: TGTGCCAGCAAATTGGGACAATCGAACACTGAAGCTTTCTTT; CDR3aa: CASKLGQSNTEAFF
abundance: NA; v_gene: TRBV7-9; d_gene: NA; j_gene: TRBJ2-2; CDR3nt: TGTGCCAGCACCCGAGGGACCGGGGAGCTGTTTTTT; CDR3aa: CASTRGTGELFF
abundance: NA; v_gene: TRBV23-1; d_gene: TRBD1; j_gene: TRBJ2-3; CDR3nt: TGCGCCAGCAGTCAGACAGGGACAGATACGCAGTATTTT; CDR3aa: CASSQTGTDTQYF
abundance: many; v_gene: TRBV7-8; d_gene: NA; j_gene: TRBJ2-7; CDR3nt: TGTGCCAGCAGCTTAACTTCGACCGGGAATGGCGGGCAGTACTTC; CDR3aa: CASSLTSTGNGGQYF
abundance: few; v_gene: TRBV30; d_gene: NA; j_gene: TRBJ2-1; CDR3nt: TGTGCCAGCCACTGGGGAGTCAGTGAGCAGTTCTTC; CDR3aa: CASHWGVSEQFF
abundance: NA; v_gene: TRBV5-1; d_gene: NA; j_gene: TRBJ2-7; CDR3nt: TGCGCCAGCAGCTTGCTATCAGGGATACTTTCCTACGAGCAGTACTTC; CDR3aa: CASSLLSGILSYEQYF
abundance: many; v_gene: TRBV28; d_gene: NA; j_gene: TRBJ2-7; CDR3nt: TGTGCCAGCAGTTTACGGGGGAGAGTAAACGAGCAGTACTTC; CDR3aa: CASSLRGRVNEQYF
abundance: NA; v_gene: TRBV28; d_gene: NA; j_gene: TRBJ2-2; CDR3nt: TGTGCCAGCATAGAGGGTTCGAACACCGGGGAGCTGTTTTTT; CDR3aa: CASIEGSNTGELFF